The 32 T cell receptor beta chains reported below all come from one sample, sequenced in a study of control samples from healthy donors and cancer patients. Sequenced by immunoSEQ multiplex PCR; TCRdb stores in-frame clones only, minus some. The sample contains 65,000 to 85,000 clones, around nine tenths of which appear only once. Sequences were obtained from PBMCs. These receptors all stem from a woman aged 50 to 60 with colorectal cancer.

This chain uses TRBV5-1 with TRBJ2-5, with TRBD2 identical over 10 bases. This CDR3 has 18 amino acids. Germline CDR1 reads SGHRS; CDR2 reads YFSETQ. Losses at the gene ends were 0 bases for V and 4 bases for J; bases not matched to a gene: 12. As DNA, the CDR3 is TGCGCCAGCAGCTTGGGGTCTAGCGGGGGCCTCATGGGAGAGACCCAGTACTTC. This translates into CASSLGSSGGLMGETQYF.

V gene TRBV9 combines with J gene TRBJ2-3; the D is unclear. CDR1 SGDLS and CDR2 YYNGEE come from the germline V gene. The CDR3 loop spans 10 amino acids. The V and J ends lost 7 bases and 4 bases respectively, with 4 bases between them. The CDR3 region has the DNA TGTGCCAGCGGATCAGATACGCAGTATTTT. Its translation is CASGSDTQYF.

The chain is built from TRBV11-1 and TRBJ1-3, with TRBD1 matching over 7 bases. Per the germline V gene, CDR1 is SGHAT and CDR2 is FQDESV (reference sequence). The ends lost 5 bases at V and 3 bases at J; junction bases unmatched: 4. CDR3 length equals 14 residues. The CDR3 bases are TGTGCCAGCAGCCCACAGGGGAGTGGAAACACCATATATTTT. As protein: CASSPQGSGNTIYF.

V is TRBV30 and J is TRBJ1-3; D may be TRBD1 (6 bases). This CDR3 comprises 15 residues. Trimming stripped 5 bases from V and 0 bases from J, with 14 bases between. The germline V gene has CDR1 GTSNPN and CDR2 SVGIG (reference sequence). As DNA, the CDR3 is TGTGCCTGGGGGGGCGGTATCTACTCTGGAAACACCATATATTTT. The encoded protein is CAWGGGIYSGNTIYF.

This chain connects TRBV28 to TRBJ2-6; D is undetermined. The germline V gene has CDR1 MDHEN and CDR2 SYDVKM. V was cut by 9 bases and J by 1 base, with 10 bases left in between. The CDR3 extends over 14 amino acids. Here the CDR3 DNA reads TGTGCCAGTCAGCTTGGATCTGGGGCCAACGTCCTGACTTTC. It yields the protein CASQLGSGANVLTF.

Only a few counts were recorded for this clone. The J gene is TRBJ1-5, the V gene TRBV28; 7 bases match TRBD1. This CDR3 spans 15 amino acids. The V gene end was trimmed by 7 bases and the J gene end by 5 bases; junction bases not matched to a gene: 11. CDR1 is MDHEN, CDR2 SYDVKM, per germline. The CDR3 DNA follows: TGTGCCAGCACCTTAAGGGACAGTCTTTATCAGCCCCAGCATTTT. It yields the protein CASTLRDSLYQPQHF. Supplemented by reference TRBV28 and TRBJ1-5, the full variable domain reads DVKVTQSSRYLVKRTGEKVFLECVQDMDHENMFWYRQDPGLGLRLIYFSYDVKMKEKGDIPEGYSVSREKKERFSLILESASTNQTSMYLCASTLRDSLYQPQHFGDGTRLSIL.

The chain links TRBV7-2 to TRBJ2-5, with 8 positions matching TRBD1. The germline CDR1 and CDR2 sequences are SGHTA and FQGNSA. This CDR3 has 11 amino acids. V trimming: 9 bases; J trimming: 5 bases; junction bases outside the gene matches: 2. DNA of the CDR3: TGTGCCAGTGGACAGGGCGAGACCCAGTACTTC. This codes for CASGQGETQYF.

The J gene is TRBJ1-1, the V gene TRBV3-1 (or the pseudogene TRBV3-2); 9 bases are a match to TRBD1. This CDR3 is built from 15 residues. J gave up 5 bases and V 3 bases, and 7 bases lay outside the gene matches. Germline V lookup: CDR1 LGHDT, CDR2 YNNKEL (reference sequence). CDR3 region: CASSHRQGGRTEAFF. The CDR3, as DNA: TGTGCCAGCAGCCATCGACAGGGGGGACGTACTGAAGCTTTCTTT.

This clone was seen a few times. The chain links TRBV5-4 to TRBJ2-5; D could derive from TRBD1 or TRBD2 (6 bases each). CDR3 length equals 13 residues. With 2 bases removed from V and 4 bases from J, the gap between germline ends came to 9 bases. Germline V gene lookup returns CDR1 SGHNT and CDR2 YYREEE (reference sequence). DNA of the CDR3: TGTGCCAGCAGCTTACAGGGAGGAGAGACCCAGTACTTC. Its translation: CASSLQGGETQYF.

This chain connects TRBV19 to TRBJ2-2, with 14 bases fitting TRBD2. The CDR3 runs 15 residues. The V gene's germline CDR1 is LNHDA and CDR2 SQIVND (reference sequence). V shed 6 bases, J shed 7 bases, and the junction held 4 bases outside the gene matches. CDR3 nucleotides: TGTGCCAGTAGGACTAGCGGGGGGGCAATCGGGGAGCTGTTTTTT. This encodes CASRTSGGAIGELFF.

The gene calls are TRBV19 and TRBJ1-4, with D unresolved. Germline loops: CDR1 LNHDA, CDR2 SQIVND (reference sequence). V dropped 7 bases and J dropped 8 bases, with 23 bases sitting between them. The CDR3 has 16 residues. This chain's CDR3 is CASTRASKRGSEKLFF. The CDR3 nucleotides read TGTGCCAGTACCCGGGCGAGTAAAAGAGGATCCGAAAAACTGTTTTTT.

The chain combines TRBV6-2 or TRBV6-3 with TRBJ1-1, with D possibly being TRBD1 (5 bases). The germline gives CDR1 MNHEY, CDR2 SVGEGT. Deletions cut 2 bases from V and 5 bases from J, with 9 bases between. This CDR3 comprises 13 residues. The CDR3 loop reads CASSYTGGTEAFF. The CDR3 coding sequence is TGTGCCAGCAGTTACACGGGGGGGACTGAAGCTTTCTTT.

In this sample, this clone turned up once. In nucleotides, the CDR3 is TGTGCCAGCAGCTTAGGAGGAACAGGGACCCCTGAAGCTTTCTTT. It codes for CASSLGGTGTPEAFF. The chain links TRBV7-9 to TRBJ1-1; possible D gene TRBD1, 6 bases. Trimming took 1 base from V and 6 from J, leaving 15 bases between them. The CDR3 contains 15 residues. CDR1 SEHNR and CDR2 FQNEAQ come from the germline V gene (reference sequence).

This chain joins TRBV4-1 and TRBJ1-6; D may be TRBD1 (5 bases). V lost 1 base to trimming and J lost 13 bases, with 14 bases between them. There are 14 residues in the CDR3. The germline V gene has CDR1 MGHRA and CDR2 YSYEKL. CDR3 sequence: CASSQGQGLVPLHF. The CDR3 coding sequence is TGCGCCAGCAGCCAAGGGCAGGGCCTAGTCCCCCTCCACTTT.

This chain connects TRBV5-4 to TRBJ2-1; TRBD2 matches 9 bases. Trimming at V came to 4 bases and at J to 10 bases, leaving 0 bases not matched to a gene. Germline values: CDR1 SGHNT, CDR2 YYREEE (reference sequence). This CDR3 contains 11 residues. The CDR3 sequence is CASSLAGEQFF. The CDR3 DNA reads as TGTGCCAGCAGCCTAGCGGGGGAGCAGTTCTTC.

This rearrangement joins TRBV19 to TRBJ1-1; D not resolved. Germline values: CDR1 LNHDA, CDR2 SQIVND (reference sequence). The CDR3 spans 15 residues. V was cut by 5 bases and J by 2 bases, with 15 bases left in between. CDR3 nucleotide sequence: TGTGCCAGTAGTGTGGACTCTTGGACCAACACTGAAGCTTTCTTT. It specifies CASSVDSWTNTEAFF.

The rearrangement joins TRBV19 to TRBJ2-3; 8 nucleotides align to TRBD1. Germline trimming cut 4 bases from V and 3 bases from J; bases unmatched to any gene: 9. The CDR3 length is 16 residues. Germline CDR1 LNHDA, CDR2 SQIVND (reference sequence). The CDR3 DNA is TGTGCCAGTAGTAGGAGGCAGGGGACAGGTACAGATACGCAGTATTTT. The encoded protein is CASSRRQGTGTDTQYF.

The chain employs TRBV7-2 and TRBJ1-2; D may be TRBD1 (5 bases). The V gene's germline CDR1 is SGHTA and CDR2 FQGNSA. V lost 5 bases and J lost 4, with 17 bases in between. This CDR3 has 15 amino acids. The CDR3 protein is CASSLNHGGGYGYTF. CDR3 nucleotides: TGTGCCAGCAGCCTCAATCACGGGGGAGGCTATGGCTACACCTTC.

This sequence joins TRBV6-2 or TRBV6-3 and TRBJ2-4; no reliable D call. CDR3 size: 17 residues. V was clipped by 0 bases and J by 0 bases, with 12 bases between them. The V gene's germline CDR1 is MNHEY and CDR2 SVGEGT. CDR3 bases: TGTGCCAGCAGTTACTCGGGCAAGTTTCTAGCCAAAAACATTCAGTACTTC. Translated: CASSYSGKFLAKNIQYF.

The chain couples TRBV16 to TRBJ2-3; the D gene could be TRBD1 or TRBD2 (5 bases each). The V end lost 8 bases, the J end lost 0 bases, and 9 bases lay between the germline ends. The CDR3 is 13 amino acids. Germline values: CDR1 KGHSY, CDR2 FQNENV. The CDR3 loop reads CASEGPSTDTQYF. CDR3 coding DNA: TGTGCCAGCGAGGGACCTAGCACAGATACGCAGTATTTT.

Here the CDR3 reads CASSFKLDTEAFF. CDR3 in DNA: TGCGCCAGCAGCTTCAAGTTGGACACTGAAGCTTTCTTT. This chain links TRBV5-1 with TRBJ1-1; no clear D gene. The V end was cut by 2 bases, the J end by 3 bases, with 8 bases between. The CDR3 runs to 13 residues. Germline loops: CDR1 SGHRS, CDR2 YFSETQ.

The V gene is TRBV21-1, the J gene TRBJ2-7; no check of the table's D call, TRBD2, against the DNA was made. TRBV21-1 is a known pseudogene. The CDR3 contains 14 residues. DNA for the CDR3: TGTGCCAGCAGCGCATTGAATTGGAGGTACGAGCAGTACGTC. Translated: CASSALNWRYEQYV.

V is TRBV28 and J is TRBJ2-5; 7 positions match TRBD2. Germline V gives CDR1 MDHEN, CDR2 SYDVKM. Germline trimming cut 3 bases from V and 2 bases from J; bases unmatched to any gene: 3. The CDR3 sequence is 14 residues long. DNA of the CDR3: TGTGCCAGCAGTTTTGCGGGGGTGCAAGAGACCCAGTACTTC. This gives the protein CASSFAGVQETQYF. The full variable domain, in which reference TRBV28 and TRBJ2-5 provide the parts outside the CDR3, is DVKVTQSSRYLVKRTGEKVFLECVQDMDHENMFWYRQDPGLGLRLIYFSYDVKMKEKGDIPEGYSVSREKKERFSLILESASTNQTSMYLCASSFAGVQETQYFGPGTRLLVL.

The gene calls are TRBV30 and TRBJ1-5; 7 nucleotides match TRBD1. Germline loops: CDR1 GTSNPN, CDR2 SVGIG (reference sequence). The ends lost 0 bases at V and 4 bases at J; junction bases unmatched: 3. The CDR3 contains 14 residues. The CDR3 DNA follows: TGTGCCTGGAGTGTAGGGACAGCGAATCAGCCCCAGCATTTT. Protein sequence: CAWSVGTANQPQHF.

CDR3 DNA: TGTGCTAGTGGTTTGGTCCCCGGGAGTTACGAGCAGTACGTC. Its protein product is CASGLVPGSYEQYV. The chain is built from TRBV12-5 and TRBJ2-7; D is possibly TRBD2 (6 bases). CDR3 length equals 14 residues. In germline, CDR1 is LGHNT, CDR2 FRNRAP. The germline V and J ends were trimmed by 0 bases and 4 bases, with 10 bases remaining between them.

This sequence joins TRBV12-3 or TRBV12-4 and TRBJ2-2, with D uncertain. CDR3 size: 13 residues. V was clipped by 5 bases and J by 2 bases, with 6 bases between them. The chain's CDR3 is CASSNANTGELFF. CDR3 nucleotides: TGTGCCAGCAGTAATGCAAACACCGGGGAGCTGTTTTTT.

The chain couples TRBV9 to TRBJ2-3; D unclear. V was shortened by 4 bases and J by 6 bases, with 12 bases between the two germline ends. CDR3 length: 13 residues. Germline values: CDR1 SGDLS, CDR2 YYNGEE. The CDR3 DNA is TGTGCCAGCAGCACACCCCTTGAGGATACGCAGTATTTT. Translating it yields CASSTPLEDTQYF.

The chain has TRBV4-3 and TRBJ2-2, with TRBD2 matching over 7 bases. V dropped 0 bases and J dropped 2; count of bases not matched to a gene: 9. Per germline, CDR1 LGHNA and CDR2 YSLEER. CDR3 length: 18 residues. CDR3 in amino acids: CASSQDALLAVNTGELFF. The CDR3 DNA sequence: TGCGCCAGCAGCCAAGATGCGCTCCTAGCGGTTAACACCGGGGAGCTGTTTTTT.

This sequence joins TRBV7-3 and TRBJ2-6; D possibly corresponds to TRBD2 (5 bases). The CDR3 length is 14 residues. CDR1 is SGHTA, CDR2 FQGTGA, per germline. V dropped 4 bases and J dropped 3 bases, with 7 bases sitting between them. CDR3 bases: TGTGCCAGCAGCTACAGCGGTGGGGCCAACGTCCTGACTTTC. Translation gives CASSYSGGANVLTF. Together with reference TRBV7-3 and TRBJ2-6, the CDR3 gives the full variable domain: GAGVSQTPSNKVTEKGKYVELRCDPISGHTALYWYRQSLGQGPEFLIYFQGTGAADDSGLPNDRFFAVRPEGSVSTLKIQRTERGDSAVYLCASSYSGGANVLTFGAGSRLTVL.

This clone was observed a single time. V is TRBV7-2 and J is TRBJ2-7; D uncertain. Germline CDR1 reads SGHTA; CDR2 reads FQGNSA. V lost 1 base to trimming and J lost 6 bases, with 10 bases between them. The length of the CDR3 is 13 residues. The CDR3 DNA reads as TGTGCCAGCAGCTTAGAAGGGTACCTCGAGCAGTACGTC. Its translation: CASSLEGYLEQYV.

The chain uses TRBV6-2 or TRBV6-3 and TRBJ1-4, with D perhaps TRBD1 (5 bases). The V gene lost 6 bases and the J gene lost 3 bases, with 20 bases spanning the gap. CDR1 is MNHEY and CDR2 is SVGEGT in the germline V gene. This CDR3 contains 17 residues. As DNA, the CDR3 is TGTGCCAGCAGGTACAGCACCGGGGCCGCAGCTAATGAAAAACTGTTTTTT. Its translation is CASRYSTGAAANEKLFF.

This chain joins TRBV28 and TRBJ1-1, with 9 positions matching TRBD1. Germline values: CDR1 MDHEN, CDR2 SYDVKM. The CDR3 loop spans 16 amino acids. The J segment lost 0 bases and the V segment lost 5 bases, leaving 7 bases of the junction unmatched. The CDR3 nucleotides are TGTGCCAGCAGTCCATCCGACAGGGGGGTGAACACTGAAGCTTTCTTT. It encodes CASSPSDRGVNTEAFF. Full variable domain (outside the CDR3, taken from reference TRBV28 and TRBJ1-1): DVKVTQSSRYLVKRTGEKVFLECVQDMDHENMFWYRQDPGLGLRLIYFSYDVKMKEKGDIPEGYSVSREKKERFSLILESASTNQTSMYLCASSPSDRGVNTEAFFGQGTRLTVV.